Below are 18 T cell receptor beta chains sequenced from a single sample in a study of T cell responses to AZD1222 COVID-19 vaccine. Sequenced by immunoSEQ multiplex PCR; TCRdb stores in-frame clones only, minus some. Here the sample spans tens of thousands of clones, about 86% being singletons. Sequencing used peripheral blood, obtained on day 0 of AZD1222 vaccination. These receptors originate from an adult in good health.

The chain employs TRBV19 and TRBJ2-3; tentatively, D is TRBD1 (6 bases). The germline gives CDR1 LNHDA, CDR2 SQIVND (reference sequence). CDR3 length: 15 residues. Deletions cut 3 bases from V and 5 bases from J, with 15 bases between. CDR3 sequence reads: CASSMQGFAGDTQYF. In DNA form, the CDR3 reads TGTGCCAGTAGTATGCAGGGGTTCGCAGGAGATACGCAGTATTTT.

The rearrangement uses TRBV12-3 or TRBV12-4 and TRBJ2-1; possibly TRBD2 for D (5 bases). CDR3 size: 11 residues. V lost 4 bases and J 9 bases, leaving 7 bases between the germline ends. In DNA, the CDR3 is TGTGCCAGCAGTTCCGGAGGTGAGCAGTTCTTC. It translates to CASSSGGEQFF.

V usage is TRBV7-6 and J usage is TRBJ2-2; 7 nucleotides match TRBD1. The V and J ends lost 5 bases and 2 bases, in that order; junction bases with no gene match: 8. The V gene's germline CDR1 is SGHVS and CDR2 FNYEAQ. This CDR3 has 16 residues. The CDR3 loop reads CASSPLQGQNTGELFF. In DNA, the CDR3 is TGTGCCAGCAGCCCCTTACAGGGGCAAAACACCGGGGAGCTGTTTTTT.

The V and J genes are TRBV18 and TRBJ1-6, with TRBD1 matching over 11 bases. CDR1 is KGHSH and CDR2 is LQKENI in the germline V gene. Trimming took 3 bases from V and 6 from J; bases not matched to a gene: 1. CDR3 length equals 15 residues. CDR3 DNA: TGTGCCAGCTCACCCGGACAGGGGGCTAATTCACCCCTCCACTTT. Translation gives CASSPGQGANSPLHF.

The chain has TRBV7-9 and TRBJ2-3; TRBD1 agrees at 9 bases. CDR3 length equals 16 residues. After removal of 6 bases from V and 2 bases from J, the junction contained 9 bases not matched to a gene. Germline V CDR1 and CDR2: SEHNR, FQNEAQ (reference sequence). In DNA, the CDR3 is TGTGCCAGCAGACCGAGCCGGGACAGGGCCACAGATACGCAGTATTTT. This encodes CASRPSRDRATDTQYF.

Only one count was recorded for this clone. This CDR3 reads CASSQEKGYEQYF. The CDR3 nucleotides read TGTGCCAGCAGCCAAGAAAAAGGGTACGAGCAGTACTTC. V usage is TRBV3-1 (or the pseudogene TRBV3-2) and J usage is TRBJ2-7; D is undetermined. The CDR3 has 13 amino acids. The germline V gene encodes CDR1 LGHDT and CDR2 YNNKEL (reference sequence). V gave up 0 bases and J gave up 4 bases, with 7 bases separating them.

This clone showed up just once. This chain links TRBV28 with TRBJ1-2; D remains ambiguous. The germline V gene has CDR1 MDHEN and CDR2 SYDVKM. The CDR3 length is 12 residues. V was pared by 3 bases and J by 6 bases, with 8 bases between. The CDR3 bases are TGTGCCAGCAGTTTCCCGCCTAATGGCTACACCTTC. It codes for CASSFPPNGYTF.

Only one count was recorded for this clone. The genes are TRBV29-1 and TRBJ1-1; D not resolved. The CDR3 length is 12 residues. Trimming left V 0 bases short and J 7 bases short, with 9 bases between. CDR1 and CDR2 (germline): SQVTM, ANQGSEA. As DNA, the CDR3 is TGCAGCGTTGAAGATGAGGGTGGTGAAGCTTTCTTT. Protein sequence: CSVEDEGGEAFF.

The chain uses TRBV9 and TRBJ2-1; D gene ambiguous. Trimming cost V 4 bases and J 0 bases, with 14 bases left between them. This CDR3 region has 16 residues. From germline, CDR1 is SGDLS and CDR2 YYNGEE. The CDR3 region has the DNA TGTGCCAGCAGCCTAGTATCGGACCCCTCCTACAATGAGCAGTTCTTC. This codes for CASSLVSDPSYNEQFF.

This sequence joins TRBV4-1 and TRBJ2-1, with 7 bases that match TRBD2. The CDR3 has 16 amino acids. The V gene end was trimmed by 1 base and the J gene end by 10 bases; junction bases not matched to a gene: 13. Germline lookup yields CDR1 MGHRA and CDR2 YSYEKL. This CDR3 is CASSQAKPGGAWEQFF. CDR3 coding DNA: TGCGCCAGCAGCCAAGCGAAACCGGGGGGAGCATGGGAGCAGTTCTTC.

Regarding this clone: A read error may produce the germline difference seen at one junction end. CDR3 amino acids: CSAIIPGPLHF. DNA of the CDR3: TGCAGTGCAATCATACCAGGGCCACTTCACTTC. The chain combines TRBV20-1 with TRBJ1-2; tentatively, D is TRBD1 (5 bases). The germline CDR1 and CDR2 sequences are DFQATT and SNEGSKA (reference sequence). The CDR3 contains 11 residues.

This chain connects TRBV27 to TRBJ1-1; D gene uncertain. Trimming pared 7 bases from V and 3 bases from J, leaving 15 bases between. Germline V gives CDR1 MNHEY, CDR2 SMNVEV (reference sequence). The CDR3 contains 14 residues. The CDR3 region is CASTLRGAHTEAFF. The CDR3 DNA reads TGTGCCAGCACCCTTAGAGGCGCCCACACTGAAGCTTTCTTT.

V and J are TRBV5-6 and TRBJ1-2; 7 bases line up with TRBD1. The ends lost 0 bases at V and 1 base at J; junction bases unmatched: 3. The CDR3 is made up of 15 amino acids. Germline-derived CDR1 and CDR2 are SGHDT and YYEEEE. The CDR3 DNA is TGTGCCAGCAGCTTGGGAGGGGGCGGTAACTATGGCTACACCTTC. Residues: CASSLGGGGNYGYTF.

The DNA of the CDR3 is TGCGCCAGCAGCTTCTCCGATGAGCAGTTCTTC. Translated, it gives CASSFSDEQFF. The chain couples TRBV5-1 to TRBJ2-1; D is unresolved. V was shortened by 2 bases and J by 8 bases, with 5 bases between the two germline ends. CDR1 is SGHRS and CDR2 is YFSETQ in the germline V gene. The CDR3 is 11 amino acids.

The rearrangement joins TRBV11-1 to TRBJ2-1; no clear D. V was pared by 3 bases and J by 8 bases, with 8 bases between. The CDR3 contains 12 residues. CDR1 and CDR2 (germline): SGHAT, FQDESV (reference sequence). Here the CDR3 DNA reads TGTGCCAGCAGCTTGGATAGATATGAGCAGTTCTTC. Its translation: CASSLDRYEQFF.

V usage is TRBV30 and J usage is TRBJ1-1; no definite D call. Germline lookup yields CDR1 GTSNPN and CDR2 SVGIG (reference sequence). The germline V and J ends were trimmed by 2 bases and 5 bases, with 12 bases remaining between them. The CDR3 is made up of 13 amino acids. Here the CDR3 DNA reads TGTGCCTGGAGTAAGGGATCGAAAACTGAAGCTTTCTTT. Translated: CAWSKGSKTEAFF. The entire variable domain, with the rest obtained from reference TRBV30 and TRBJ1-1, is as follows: SQTIHQWPATLVQPVGSPLSLECTVEGTSNPNLYWYRQAAGRGLQLLFYSVGIGQISSEVPQNLSASRPQDRQFILSSKKLLLSDSGFYLCAWSKGSKTEAFFGQGTRLTVV.

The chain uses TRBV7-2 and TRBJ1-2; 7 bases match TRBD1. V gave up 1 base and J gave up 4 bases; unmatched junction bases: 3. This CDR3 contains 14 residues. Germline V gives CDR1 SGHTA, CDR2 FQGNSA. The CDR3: CASSLEGGGYGYTF. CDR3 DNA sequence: TGTGCCAGCAGCTTAGAAGGGGGCGGCTATGGCTACACCTTC.

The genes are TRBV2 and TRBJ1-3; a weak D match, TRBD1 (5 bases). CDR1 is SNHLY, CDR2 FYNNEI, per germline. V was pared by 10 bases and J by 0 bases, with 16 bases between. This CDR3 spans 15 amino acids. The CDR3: CANGPRGGSGNTIYF. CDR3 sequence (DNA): TGTGCCAACGGCCCGAGGGGCGGCTCTGGAAACACCATATATTTT.